This T cell receptor (beta chain) was retrieved from a study of identical twins. Study-wide points: Some out-of-frame alpha sequences were shared by twins, and these showed excess low generation probability.

This clonotype was counted between two and nine times. Its antigen is currently unknown. The authors used template switching to add a universal primer site and gave cDNA unique molecular identifiers. TCRdb re-analysed the 5' RACE reads in MiXCR, keeping a single row per CDR3 protein. Of 200,000 to 250,000 distinct CDR3 sequences listed, approximately 7.1% are singletons. These data were also filed under a second study, of T cells expressing NK-cell markers. This second study notes: Six of the donors carried dominant NKG2C+ clonotypes that took up about 1.0-8% of their CD8+ T cells. Several donors' CD3+CD56-NKG2C+ cells were dominated by the same clonotypes.

Sequences were obtained from CD8+ T cells sorted from blood. This TCR was recovered from a woman younger than 35 in good health.

CDR3 nucleotide sequence: TGTGCCTGGAGTGAGGAGACGCGGCAGTTCTTC. Translation gives CAWSEETRQFF. The chain is built from TRBV30 and TRBJ2-1; D remains unclear. V lost 1 base, J lost 12 bases, and 10 bases lay in between. The germline V gene has CDR1 GTSNPN and CDR2 SVGIG (reference sequence). This CDR3 is built from 11 residues.